Described below is a single TCR beta chain sequence and its context. The assay was immunoSEQ multiplex PCR, and TCRdb's table has in-frame clones only and misses some. The sample holds some 40,000 clones; 69% are singletons and the top ten take 6.2%. This sample is drawn from a study of blood T cell repertoires in COVID-19. CDR3 length: 14 residues. CDR1 KGHSH and CDR2 LQKENI come from the germline V gene. V lost 5 bases and J lost 3; bases outside the gene matches: 6. The sequencing input was peripheral blood. This chain links TRBV18 with TRBJ1-2; 7 nucleotides line up with TRBD1. This clonotype was sampled from a man at least 80 years old with acute or convalescent COVID-19. The CDR3 region is CASSARQGDYGYTF. CDR3 nucleotides: TGTGCCAGCTCAGCCCGACAGGGCGACTATGGCTACACCTTC.